This TCR beta chain was documented in a study of cytomegalovirus exposure and HLA in healthy donors. Study summary: Later analysis reported that the approximately 120 validation repertoires shared the platform of the roughly 670 first-cohort repertoires.

The donors were members of the validation cohort, which comprised approximately 120 subjects and was separate from the first cohort of several hundred subjects. Study observations and caveats: Listed as cytomegalovirus-associated were 150 to 200 TCR beta chains.

Comment on this clone: The target antigen is unknown.

From germline, CDR1 is MNHNS and CDR2 SASEGT. Trimming removed 2 bases at V and 7 bases at J, with 12 bases between. The CDR3 has 13 amino acids. Clones were sequenced by immunoSEQ multiplex PCR, and TCRdb holds only the in-frame ones, with some missing. The data show over 200,000 clones, around 80% seen once. The chain couples TRBV6-1 to TRBJ2-7; D is uncertain. The clonotype comes from a woman in her 30s in good health and CMV-seropositive. Sample: PBMCs. CDR3 coding DNA: TGTGCCAGCAGTGAACCTGGGTCTAGAGAGCAGTACTTC. Residues: CASSEPGSREQYF.